These 19 T cell receptor beta chains were all obtained from the same sample, sequenced in a study of cytomegalovirus exposure and HLA in healthy donors. Primers for the PCR totalled 60 Vbeta and 13 Jbeta. TCRdb's table, derived via immunoSEQ multiplex PCR, lists solely in-frame clones and lacks some. The data show around 130,000 clones, 70% to 90% seen once. The sequenced sample consisted of PBMCs. Receptors originate from a woman aged 40 to 50 in good health and CMV-seropositive.

The chain recombines TRBV5-6 with TRBJ2-7; the D is unclear. The CDR3 runs to 12 residues. V was trimmed by 2 bases and J by 2 bases, leaving 5 bases between them. CDR1 is SGHDT and CDR2 is YYEEEE in the germline V gene. The CDR3 is CASSFAAYEQYF. CDR3 nucleotides: TGTGCCAGCAGCTTCGCAGCCTACGAGCAGTACTTC.

In this sample, this clone turned up a few times. The chain has TRBV4-3 and TRBJ1-1, with no clear D. CDR3 length equals 15 residues. Per germline, CDR1 LGHNA and CDR2 YSLEER. V lost 4 bases, J lost 0 bases, and 12 bases lay in between. CDR3 bases: TGCGCCAGCAGCCCTCAGGAGGGTATGAACACTGAAGCTTTCTTT. It yields the protein CASSPQEGMNTEAFF.

This clone came up a few times. This rearrangement joins TRBV5-1 to TRBJ2-1; the D is unclear. The CDR3 totals 14 residues. Trimming took off 0 bases at V and 2 bases at J, with 6 bases between the two ends. Germline V gene lookup returns CDR1 SGHRS and CDR2 YFSETQ. The CDR3 nucleotides are TGCGCCAGCAGCTTGGAAGAGACCTACAATGAGCAGTTCTTC. This encodes CASSLEETYNEQFF.

Only one count was recorded for this clone. This chain uses TRBV7-9 with TRBJ2-1; no reliable D call. Trimming took 0 bases from V and 8 from J, leaving 8 bases between them. Germline V CDR1 and CDR2: SEHNR, FQNEAQ (reference sequence). The CDR3 extends over 13 amino acids. The CDR3 bases are TGTGCCAGCAGCTTAGCGCTCAGTGATGAGCAGTTCTTC. Amino acid sequence: CASSLALSDEQFF.

The chain combines TRBV7-3 with TRBJ2-2; 9 bases line up with TRBD2. The V segment lost 5 bases and the J segment 5 bases; nucleotides outside the gene matches: 6. CDR3 length: 15 amino acids. Germline CDR1 is SGHTA and CDR2 is FQGTGA. CDR3 bases: TGTGCCAGCAGCATTAGCGGGGGAGGAACCGGGGAGCTGTTTTTT. Translation gives CASSISGGGTGELFF.

Only a few counts were recorded for this clone. The DNA for the CDR3 is TGCGCCAGCAGCTTGGCCGATGAGTCTCCGGGGGGGGAGACCCAGTACTTC. Its translation: CASSLADESPGGETQYF. V is TRBV5-1 and J is TRBJ2-5, with TRBD2 matching over 8 bases. CDR1 is SGHRS and CDR2 is YFSETQ in the germline V gene. After removal of 0 bases from V and 5 bases from J, the junction contained 12 bases not matched to a gene. The CDR3 length is 17 residues.

CDR3 bases: TGTGCCAGCAGCCCCCGGGCGGGTCACGAGCAGTACTTC. This translates into CASSPRAGHEQYF. V gene TRBV7-6 combines with J gene TRBJ2-7; TRBD2 might be the D (5 bases). The germline gives CDR1 SGHVS, CDR2 FNYEAQ. V lost 5 bases to trimming and J lost 5 bases, with 13 bases between them. The length of the CDR3 is 13 residues.

V gene TRBV4-3 combines with J gene TRBJ2-1, with TRBD2 identical over 10 bases. The junction had 6 bases not matched to a gene; V was cut back by 3 bases and J by 4 bases. The CDR3 runs 16 residues. In germline, CDR1 is LGHNA, CDR2 YSLEER. As DNA, the CDR3 is TGCGCCAGCAGCCAGCTAGGACTAGCGGCGTACAATGAGCAGTTCTTC. As protein: CASSQLGLAAYNEQFF.

The chain joins TRBV5-1 to TRBJ2-5; D gene uncertain. V dropped 1 base and J dropped 3 bases, with 10 bases sitting between them. Germline V gives CDR1 SGHRS, CDR2 YFSETQ. This CDR3 region has 14 residues. As DNA, the CDR3 is TGCGCCAGCAGCTTGTTTGACGGAGAAGAGACCCAGTACTTC. This translates into CASSLFDGEETQYF.

Remarks on this clone: Different DNA sequences within this sample yield the same CDR3. This chain links TRBV9 with TRBJ1-5; no clear D. The CDR3 has 13 residues. Trimming stripped 0 bases from V and 7 bases from J, with 8 bases between. Germline V CDR1 and CDR2: SGDLS, YYNGEE. The CDR3 DNA follows: TGTGCCAGCAGCGTAGCTGCGGGGCAGCCCCAGCATTTT. Protein: CASSVAAGQPQHF.

This clone was seen a single time. The chain couples TRBV11-2 to TRBJ2-3; TRBD2 aligns across 14 bases. The CDR3 is made up of 17 amino acids. Trimming cost V 1 base and J 6 bases; bases outside gene matches: 6. Germline V gene sequence: CDR1 SGHAT, CDR2 FQNNGV. CDR3 sequence: CASSLGTSGRIMDTQYF. The CDR3 nucleotides are TGTGCCAGCAGCTTAGGGACTAGCGGGAGGATAATGGATACGCAGTATTTT.

J is TRBJ2-3 and V is TRBV9; TRBD2 is a possible D gene (6 bases). The V and J ends lost 0 bases and 1 base respectively, with 9 bases between them. The CDR3 consists of 15 residues. In germline, CDR1 is SGDLS, CDR2 YYNGEE. This CDR3 is CASSVGLARTDTQYF. CDR3 nucleotide sequence: TGTGCCAGCAGCGTAGGCCTAGCGCGCACAGATACGCAGTATTTT.

This chain connects TRBV7-2 to TRBJ2-7, with a possible D match to TRBD2 (6 bases). The CDR3 is 13 residues long. From germline, CDR1 is SGHTA and CDR2 FQGNSA. Trimming removed 0 bases at V and 3 bases at J, with 6 bases between. The DNA of the CDR3 is TGTGCCAGCAGCTTAGCGGGAGGCTACGAGCAGTACTTC. This sequence encodes CASSLAGGYEQYF.

The chain joins TRBV2 to TRBJ2-7; 14 nucleotides agree with TRBD2. V gave up 2 bases and J gave up 3 bases; unmatched junction bases: 12. There are 19 residues in the CDR3. Germline V gene sequence: CDR1 SNHLY, CDR2 FYNNEI. CDR3 region: CASSEWGLAGAEIIYEQYF. DNA of the CDR3: TGTGCCAGCAGTGAATGGGGACTAGCGGGAGCCGAGATAATCTACGAGCAGTACTTC.

The CDR3 DNA reads TGTGCCAGCACCCGAGGGTGGACTAATGAAAAACTGTTTTTT. Its translation: CASTRGWTNEKLFF. The genes are TRBV7-2 and TRBJ1-4; D remains unclear. V shed 7 bases and J shed 2 bases, with 11 bases lying between them. The CDR3 totals 14 residues. The germline gives CDR1 SGHTA, CDR2 FQGNSA.

The chain employs TRBV7-6 and TRBJ1-5; D is possibly TRBD1 (5 bases). This CDR3 has 13 residues. Deletions cut 5 bases from V and 3 bases from J, with 8 bases between. Germline CDR1 is SGHVS and CDR2 is FNYEAQ. In DNA, the CDR3 is TGTGCCAGCAGCCAGGACACCAATCAGCCCCAGCATTTT. Encoded protein: CASSQDTNQPQHF.

This clone came up a few times. The chain couples TRBV2 to TRBJ2-1; 7 positions match TRBD1. The CDR3 loop spans 14 amino acids. Germline CDR1 SNHLY, CDR2 FYNNEI. V shed 2 bases, J shed 6 bases, and the junction held 4 bases outside the gene matches. The CDR3 here is CASSESPGGNEQFF. DNA of the CDR3: TGTGCCAGCAGTGAATCTCCAGGGGGCAATGAGCAGTTCTTC.

The chain couples TRBV28 to TRBJ2-5, with TRBD2 matching 11 bases. Germline CDR1 MDHEN, CDR2 SYDVKM. The CDR3 spans 14 residues. With V trimmed by 5 bases and J by 5 bases, 4 bases remained unmatched. The CDR3 reads CASSVPSGRETQYF. The CDR3 bases are TGTGCCAGCAGTGTTCCTAGCGGGAGGGAGACCCAGTACTTC.

The chain employs TRBV4-2 and TRBJ1-4, with D maybe TRBD1 (6 bases). Looked up from germline, CDR1 is LGHNA and CDR2 is YNFKEQ. The CDR3 loop spans 13 amino acids. Trimming took 3 bases from V and 8 from J, leaving 10 bases between them. The CDR3 bases are TGTGCCAGCAGCCAGGGGGCACGGGAAAAACTGTTTTTT. This encodes CASSQGAREKLFF.